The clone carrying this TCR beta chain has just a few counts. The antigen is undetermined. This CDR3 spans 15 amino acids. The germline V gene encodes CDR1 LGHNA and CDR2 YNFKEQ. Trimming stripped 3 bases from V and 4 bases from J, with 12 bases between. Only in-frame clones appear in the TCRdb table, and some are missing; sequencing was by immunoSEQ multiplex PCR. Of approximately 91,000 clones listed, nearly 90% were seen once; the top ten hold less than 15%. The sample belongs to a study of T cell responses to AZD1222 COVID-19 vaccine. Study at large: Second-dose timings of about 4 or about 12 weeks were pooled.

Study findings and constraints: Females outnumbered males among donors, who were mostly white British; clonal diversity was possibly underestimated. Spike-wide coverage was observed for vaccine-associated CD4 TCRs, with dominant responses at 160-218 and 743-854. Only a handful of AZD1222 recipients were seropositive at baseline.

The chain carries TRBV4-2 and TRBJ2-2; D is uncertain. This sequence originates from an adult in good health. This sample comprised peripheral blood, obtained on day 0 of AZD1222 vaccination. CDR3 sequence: CASSHQRQITGELFF. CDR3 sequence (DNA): TGTGCCAGCAGCCACCAACGCCAGATCACCGGGGAGCTGTTTTTT.